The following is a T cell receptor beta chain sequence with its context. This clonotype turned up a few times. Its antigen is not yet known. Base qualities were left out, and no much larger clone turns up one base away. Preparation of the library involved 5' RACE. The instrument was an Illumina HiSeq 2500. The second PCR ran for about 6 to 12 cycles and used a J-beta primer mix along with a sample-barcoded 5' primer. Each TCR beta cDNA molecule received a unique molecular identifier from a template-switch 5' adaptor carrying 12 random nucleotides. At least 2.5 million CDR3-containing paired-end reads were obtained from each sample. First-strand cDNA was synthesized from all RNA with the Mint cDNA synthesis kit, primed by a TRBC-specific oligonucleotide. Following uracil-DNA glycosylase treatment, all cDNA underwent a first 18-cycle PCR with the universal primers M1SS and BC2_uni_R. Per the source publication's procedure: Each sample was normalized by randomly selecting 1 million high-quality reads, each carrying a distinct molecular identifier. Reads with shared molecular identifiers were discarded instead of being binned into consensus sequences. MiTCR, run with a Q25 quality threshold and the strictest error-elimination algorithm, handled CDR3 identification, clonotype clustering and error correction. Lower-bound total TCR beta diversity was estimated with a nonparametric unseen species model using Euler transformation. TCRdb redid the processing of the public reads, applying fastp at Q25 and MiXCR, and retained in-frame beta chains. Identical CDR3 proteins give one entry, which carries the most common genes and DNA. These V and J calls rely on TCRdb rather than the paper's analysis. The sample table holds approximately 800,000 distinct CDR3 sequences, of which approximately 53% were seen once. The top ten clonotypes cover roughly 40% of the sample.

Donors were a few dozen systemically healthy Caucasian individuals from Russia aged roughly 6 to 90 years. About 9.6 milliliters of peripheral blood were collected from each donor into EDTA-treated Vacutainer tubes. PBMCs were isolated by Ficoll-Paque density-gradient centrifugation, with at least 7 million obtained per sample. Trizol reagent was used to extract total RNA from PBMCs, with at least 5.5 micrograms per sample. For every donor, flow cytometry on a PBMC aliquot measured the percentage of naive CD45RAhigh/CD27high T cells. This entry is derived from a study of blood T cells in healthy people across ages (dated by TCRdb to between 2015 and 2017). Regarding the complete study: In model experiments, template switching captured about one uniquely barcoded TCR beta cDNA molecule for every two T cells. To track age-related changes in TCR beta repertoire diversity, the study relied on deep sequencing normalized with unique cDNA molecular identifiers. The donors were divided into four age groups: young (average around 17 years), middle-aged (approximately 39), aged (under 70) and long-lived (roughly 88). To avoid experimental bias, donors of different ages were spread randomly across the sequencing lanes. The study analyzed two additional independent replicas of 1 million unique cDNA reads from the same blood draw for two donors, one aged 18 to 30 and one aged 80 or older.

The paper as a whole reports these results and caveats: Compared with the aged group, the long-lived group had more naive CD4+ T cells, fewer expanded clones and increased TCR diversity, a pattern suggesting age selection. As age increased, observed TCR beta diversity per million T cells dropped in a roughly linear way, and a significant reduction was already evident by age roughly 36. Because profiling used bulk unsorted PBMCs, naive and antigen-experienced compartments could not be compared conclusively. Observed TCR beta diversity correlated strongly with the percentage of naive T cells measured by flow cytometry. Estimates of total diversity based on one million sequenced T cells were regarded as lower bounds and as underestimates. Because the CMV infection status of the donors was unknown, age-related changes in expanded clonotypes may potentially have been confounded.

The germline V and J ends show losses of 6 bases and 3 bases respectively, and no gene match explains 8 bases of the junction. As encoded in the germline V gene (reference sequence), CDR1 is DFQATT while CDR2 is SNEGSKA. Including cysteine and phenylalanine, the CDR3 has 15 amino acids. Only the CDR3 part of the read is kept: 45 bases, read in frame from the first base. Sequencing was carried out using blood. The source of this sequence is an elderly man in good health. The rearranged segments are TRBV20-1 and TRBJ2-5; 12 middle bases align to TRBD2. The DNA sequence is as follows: TGCAGTGCACGGGGACTAGCGGGCGTAAAAGAGACCCAGTACTTC. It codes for CSARGLAGVKETQYF.